The next 27 T cell receptor beta chains were all read from a single sample in a study of control samples from healthy donors and cancer patients. TCRdb keeps only in-frame clones here, not all; method: immunoSEQ multiplex PCR. The sample consists of about 120,000 clones, 75% to 90% of them appearing once. Material: PBMCs. Every receptor here comes from a woman aged 45-59 years with colorectal cancer.

Here the CDR3 DNA reads TGTGCCAGCTCACCAGAAGGGATGGACTATGGCTACACCTTC. It specifies CASSPEGMDYGYTF. The chain uses TRBV18 and TRBJ1-2, with D unclear. The length of the CDR3 is 14 residues. The germline V gene has CDR1 KGHSH and CDR2 LQKENI. Trimming removed 2 bases from V and 3 bases from J, with 10 bases in between. The full variable domain, with the rest looked up from reference TRBV18 and TRBJ1-2, is NAGVMQNPRHLVRRRGQEARLRCSPMKGHSHVYWYRQLPEEGLKFMVYLQKENIIDESGMPKERFSAEFPKEGPSILRIQQVVRGDSAAYFCASSPEGMDYGYTFGSGTRLTVV.

This sequence joins TRBV2 and TRBJ2-2; perhaps TRBD2 as D (5 bases). Trimming pared 4 bases from V and 6 bases from J, leaving 12 bases between. The CDR3 runs to 14 residues. CDR1 SNHLY and CDR2 FYNNEI come from the germline V gene. This CDR3 is CASSVSSEAGELFF. DNA of the CDR3: TGTGCCAGCAGTGTGAGTAGCGAGGCCGGGGAGCTGTTTTTT.

V gene TRBV10-2 combines with J gene TRBJ1-2; D may be TRBD1 (6 bases). V was trimmed by 0 bases and J by 5 bases, leaving 10 bases between them. Germline V gene lookup returns CDR1 WSHSY and CDR2 SAAADI. The CDR3 spans 14 residues. The DNA for the CDR3 is TGCGCCAGCAGTGAGTCGGCAGGGGCTTATGGCTACACCTTC. As protein: CASSESAGAYGYTF.

CDR3 coding DNA: TGTGCCAGCAGTTCGTGGGGGGCCTACGGCTACACCTTC. It specifies CASSSWGAYGYTF. The rearrangement uses TRBV12-3 or TRBV12-4 and TRBJ1-2, with D possibly TRBD1 on 6 matching bases. The CDR3 runs 13 residues. V was cut by 4 bases and J by 8 bases, with 14 bases left in between.

The rearrangement links TRBV29-1 to TRBJ2-3; possible D gene TRBD1, 6 bases. V lost 5 bases to trimming and J lost 4 bases, with 10 bases between them. Germline CDR1 is SQVTM and CDR2 is ANQGSEA. The CDR3 covers 12 residues. CDR3 sequence: CSVLQGPDTQYF. CDR3 coding DNA: TGCAGCGTTCTCCAGGGGCCAGATACGCAGTATTTT.

This clone showed up just once. The rearrangement joins TRBV10-1 to TRBJ1-2; TRBD1 is a possible D gene (6 bases). V was shortened by 0 bases and J by 7 bases, with 15 bases between the two germline ends. Germline CDR1 and CDR2: WNHNN and SYGVQD (reference sequence). The CDR3 has 15 residues. CDR3 in DNA: TGCGCCAGCAGTGAGTCAATCCCCCTCAGGGGTGGCTACACCTTC. Translated: CASSESIPLRGGYTF.

This clone is a singleton in its sample. The chain uses TRBV30 and TRBJ2-7; a weak D match, TRBD2 (5 bases). Trimming took 1 base from V and 1 from J, leaving 17 bases between them. Germline assignment: CDR1 GTSNPN and CDR2 SVGIG (reference sequence). CDR3 length: 16 amino acids. Here the CDR3 DNA reads TGTGCCTGGAGTGAACGACACCCGCCGGGGTCCTACGAGCAGTACTTC. It translates to CAWSERHPPGSYEQYF.

The chain joins TRBV9 to TRBJ2-2; D not certain. This CDR3 contains 13 residues. Between the trimmed V and J ends, which lost 3 bases and 9 bases, there was a span of 12 bases. CDR1 is SGDLS, CDR2 YYNGEE, per germline. The CDR3 bases are TGTGCCAGCAGCGGCGTGCGGTTGAGGGAGCTGTTTTTT. Translated, it gives CASSGVRLRELFF. Together with reference TRBV9 and TRBJ2-2, the CDR3 gives the full variable domain: DSGVTQTPKHLITATGQRVTLRCSPRSGDLSVYWYQQSLDQGLQFLIQYYNGEERAKGNILERFSAQQFPDLHSELNLSSLELGDSALYFCASSGVRLRELFFGEGSRLTVL.

CDR3 coding DNA: TGTGCCAGCAGCTTAGAGGGACAGCAGGAGACCCAGTACTTC. Protein product: CASSLEGQQETQYF. V usage is TRBV7-3 and J usage is TRBJ2-5; TRBD1 matches at 7 bases. Germline values: CDR1 SGHTA, CDR2 FQGTGA. This CDR3 has 14 residues. V shed 2 bases and J 5 bases; nucleotides not matched to a gene: 5. The full variable domain, in which reference TRBV7-3 and TRBJ2-5 provide the parts outside the CDR3, is GAGVSQTPSNKVTEKGKYVELRCDPISGHTALYWYRQSLGQGPEFLIYFQGTGAADDSGLPNDRFFAVRPEGSVSTLKIQRTERGDSAVYLCASSLEGQQETQYFGPGTRLLVL.

V and J are TRBV18 and TRBJ1-6; the D gene is possibly TRBD1 (5 bases). Germline V lookup: CDR1 KGHSH, CDR2 LQKENI. V gave up 2 bases and J gave up 7 bases, with 12 bases separating them. The CDR3 covers 15 residues. The CDR3 sequence: CASSPTGGDNSPLHF. The CDR3 coding sequence is TGTGCCAGCTCACCAACTGGGGGGGACAATTCACCCCTCCACTTT.

This clone was recorded a few times. The chain has TRBV25-1 and TRBJ1-1; D is possibly TRBD1 (5 bases). Germline values: CDR1 MGHDK, CDR2 SYGVNS. The CDR3 totals 15 residues. V dropped 3 bases and J dropped 1 base, with 12 bases sitting between them. The CDR3 DNA follows: TGTGCCAGCAGTGACCTGGGACGGAAGAACACTGAAGCTTTCTTT. This codes for CASSDLGRKNTEAFF.

The CDR3 loop reads CASSYSTPWGNLKQFF. The CDR3 DNA sequence: TGTGCCAGCAGTTACTCGACGCCCTGGGGGAACTTGAAGCAGTTCTTC. The chain links TRBV6-5 to TRBJ2-1, with D possibly being TRBD1 or TRBD2 (5 bases each). CDR3 length: 16 amino acids. Trimming cost V 0 bases and J 11 bases, with 20 bases left between them. Looked up from germline, CDR1 is MNHEY and CDR2 is SVGAGI.

The V and J genes are TRBV5-1 and TRBJ2-6, with D unclear. Trimming shortened V by 9 bases and J by 0 bases, and 7 bases separated the two germline ends. This CDR3 is built from 13 residues. CDR1 and CDR2 from the germline V gene are SGHRS and YFSETQ. CDR3: CATSNSGANVLTF. The CDR3 nucleotides are TGCGCCACCAGTAACTCTGGGGCCAACGTCCTGACTTTC.

CDR3 sequence reads: CASSQEGLAGQETQYF. CDR3 nucleotides: TGTGCCAGCAGCCAAGAAGGCCTAGCGGGGCAAGAGACCCAGTACTTC. J is TRBJ2-5 and V is TRBV4-2; 9 bases are a match to TRBD2. This CDR3 is built from 16 residues. Germline trimming cut 0 bases from V and 2 bases from J; bases unmatched to any gene: 4. Germline CDR1 reads LGHNA; CDR2 reads YNFKEQ.

The chain uses TRBV9 and TRBJ1-4, with a possible D match to TRBD1 (5 bases). V was trimmed by 0 bases and J by 10 bases, leaving 10 bases between them. Germline assignment: CDR1 SGDLS and CDR2 YYNGEE. This CDR3 has 13 amino acids. The CDR3 DNA sequence: TGTGCCAGCAGCGTAGGGGGGGAAGGAAAACTGTTTTTT. Its protein is CASSVGGEGKLFF.

The chain couples TRBV3-1 (or the pseudogene TRBV3-2) to TRBJ2-2, with D maybe TRBD2 (5 bases). The CDR3 totals 13 residues. Germline CDR1 is LGHDT and CDR2 is YNNKEL (reference sequence). The V end lost 1 base, the J end lost 13 bases, and 13 bases lay between the germline ends. The CDR3 coding sequence is TGTGCCAGCAGCCAAGGGCCTAGCCTGGGGCTGTTTTTT. It translates to CASSQGPSLGLFF.

The chain recombines TRBV12-2 with TRBJ2-1. TRBV12-2 is reported as a pseudogene. The CDR3 has 15 amino acids. CDR3 coding DNA: TGTGCAAGTCGCTTAGACGCAAGCTCCTACAATGAGCAGTTCTTC. The encoded protein is CASRLDASSYNEQFF.

The chain uses TRBV24-1 and TRBJ2-5, with D possibly TRBD1 on 6 matching bases. Trimming pared 7 bases from V and 5 bases from J, leaving 13 bases between. CDR3 length: 13 residues. Germline V gene data show CDR1 as KGHDR and CDR2 as SFDVKD. DNA of the CDR3: TGTGCCACCAGCCAGGGGAGTAGCGAGACCCAGTACTTC. Translated: CATSQGSSETQYF.

J is TRBJ2-5 and V is TRBV27; the D gene is possibly TRBD2 (5 bases). Trimming took 2 bases from V and 7 from J, leaving 8 bases between them. From germline, CDR1 is MNHEY and CDR2 SMNVEV (reference sequence). The CDR3 is 12 residues long. CDR3 DNA sequence: TGTGCCAGCAGTTTAGCGGGTGGGACCCAGTACTTC. It is translated as CASSLAGGTQYF.

The J gene is TRBJ1-2, the V gene TRBV6-5; TRBD1 is a possible D gene (5 bases). Between the trimmed V and J ends, which lost 5 bases and 4 bases, there was a span of 14 bases. Germline CDR1 and CDR2: MNHEY and SVGAGI. CDR3 length: 14 amino acids. CDR3 sequence: CASSPQGDGYGYTF. The CDR3 region has the DNA TGTGCCAGCAGTCCCCAGGGAGACGGCTATGGCTACACCTTC.

The genes are TRBV5-1 and TRBJ2-5; unclear D gene. The germline gives CDR1 SGHRS, CDR2 YFSETQ. The length of the CDR3 is 12 residues. V was trimmed by 4 bases and J by 4 bases, leaving 8 bases between them. CDR3 in amino acids: CASSPGSETQYF. CDR3 coding DNA: TGCGCCAGCAGCCCTGGCTCAGAGACCCAGTACTTC.

This sequence joins TRBV6-5 and TRBJ2-5; D tentatively reads TRBD1 or TRBD2 (6 bases each). The germline V gene encodes CDR1 MNHEY and CDR2 SVGAGI. This CDR3 has 16 residues. Trimming took off 3 bases at V and 3 bases at J, with 17 bases between the two ends. CDR3 in DNA: TGTGCCAGCAGTTATTTCGGAGGGCAGGGGAAAGAGACCCAGTACTTC. It specifies CASSYFGGQGKETQYF.

In this sample, this clone turned up a few times. V is TRBV2 and J is TRBJ2-2; D ambiguous. Germline V gene sequence: CDR1 SNHLY, CDR2 FYNNEI. Trimming removed 7 bases at V and 5 bases at J, with 5 bases between. CDR3 length: 11 amino acids. In nucleotides, the CDR3 is TGTGCCAGCATTGGTACCGGGGAGCTGTTTTTT. Its translation: CASIGTGELFF.

The chain has TRBV2 and TRBJ1-2; TRBD1 matches 8 bases. J lost 0 bases, V lost 6 bases, and 9 bases had no gene match. The germline V gene encodes CDR1 SNHLY and CDR2 FYNNEI. The CDR3 is 16 residues long. CDR3 sequence: CASRPGTGDSNYGYTF. CDR3 DNA sequence: TGTGCCAGCAGACCAGGGACAGGCGACTCTAACTATGGCTACACCTTC.

The CDR3 DNA sequence: TGTGCCAGCTCGGAGGGGACCCGCGGCTATGGCTACACCTTC. It is translated as CASSEGTRGYGYTF. The chain combines TRBV18 with TRBJ1-2; D possibly corresponds to TRBD1 (5 bases). The ends were cut back, 6 bases at V and 4 bases at J, with 15 bases in the middle. This CDR3 has 14 amino acids. Germline lookup yields CDR1 KGHSH and CDR2 LQKENI.

This clone was observed a single time. The rearrangement uses TRBV28 and TRBJ1-1, with D unclear. From germline, CDR1 is MDHEN and CDR2 SYDVKM. This CDR3 is 15 amino acids long. V gave up 5 bases and J gave up 4 bases, with 17 bases separating them. In DNA form, the CDR3 reads TGTGCCAGCAGTACCTTTGCTCTGGCAGGCACTGAAGCTTTCTTT. Translating gives CASSTFALAGTEAFF.

Comment on this clone: Other DNA sequences from this sample encode an identical CDR3 as well. The chain is built from TRBV18 and TRBJ1-2; D is undetermined. V lost 2 bases and J 8 bases, leaving 12 bases between the germline ends. Germline V gives CDR1 KGHSH, CDR2 LQKENI. This CDR3 region has 13 residues. The CDR3 region has the DNA TGTGCCAGCTCACCAGGGCAGGAGGAAGGCTACACCTTC. This codes for CASSPGQEEGYTF.